This T cell receptor beta chain was captured by sequencing in a study of radiotherapy plus CTLA-4 blockade in lung cancer. Study findings and constraints: Reportedly, early blood T cell clone dynamics best predicted response, with interferon-beta.

Assay used: immunoSEQ multiplex PCR; TCRdb lists only in-frame clones, some missing. The sample includes around 45,000 clones, 60% to 70% of them seen just once. Remarks on this clone: Antigen: not known.

CDR3 length equals 21 residues. Germline V CDR1 and CDR2: SGHVS, FQNEAQ. The trim removed 5 bases at V and 5 bases at J, leaving 26 bases unmatched. Ipilimumab CTLA-4 blockade and focal radiation were given to patients with chemo-refractory metastatic non-small-cell lung cancer. The sequenced sample was peripheral blood, obtained from a patient treated with radiotherapy plus ipilimumab. The clonotype comes from a human donor with non-small cell lung cancer who had a partial response to radiotherapy plus ipilimumab. The chain joins TRBV7-8 to TRBJ1-5; 8 bases line up with TRBD1. CDR3 loop: CASSPSATGVQRLHRDQPQHF. The CDR3 DNA reads TGTGCCAGCAGCCCTTCGGCGACAGGGGTTCAGAGGCTACACCGGGATCAGCCCCAGCATTTT.